This T cell receptor beta chain was sequenced for a study of neurological immune-mediated disorders. Per the germline V gene, CDR1 is SGHAT and CDR2 is FQNNGV. Trimming pared 6 bases from V and 2 bases from J, leaving 14 bases between. CDR3 size: 15 residues. Over 160 million TCR-beta sequences from 15-18 subjects came out of each sequencing run. TCRdb ran MiXCR on the 5' RACE reads and lists one entry per CDR3 protein. The table has about 41,000 distinct CDR3 sequences, roughly 15% seen once. There were 850,000 to 1,000,000 CD4+ or CD8+ T cells used in the sorted libraries. The sample comprised CD4+ T cells from blood. The chain recombines TRBV11-2 with TRBJ2-1; no firm D call. This receptor was obtained from an older woman with HTLV-1-associated myelopathy (HAM/TSP). The CDR3, as DNA: TGTGCCAGCAGTTCTGGGTGGCAGGCCTACAATGAGCAGTTCTTC. Its protein is CASSSGWQAYNEQFF.